A single sample is the source of the 12 T cell receptor beta chains below, sequenced in a study of OX40 agonist ivuxolimab in advanced cancers. The table came from immunoSEQ multiplex PCR; TCRdb's copy has only in-frame clones and leaves some out. The data contain nearly 50,000 clones, more than 70% of them seen just once; the ten biggest clones take up about 0.58%. The specimen comprised CD4+ or CD8+ T cells sorted from blood, sampled in a trial of the OX40 agonist ivuxolimab. The receptors shown here come from an adult with an advanced solid tumor such as melanoma, head and neck, liver or kidney cancer.

The chain is built from TRBV9 and TRBJ1-4; no reliable D call. This CDR3 has 13 amino acids. V was pared by 4 bases and J by 7 bases, with 11 bases between. CDR1 SGDLS and CDR2 YYNGEE come from the germline V gene. The CDR3 nucleotides read TGTGCCAGCAGCACCCAACCGGGTGAAAAACTGTTTTTT. This translates into CASSTQPGEKLFF.

This clone has just one count. The gene calls are TRBV18 and TRBJ1-6; D not resolved. The germline gives CDR1 KGHSH, CDR2 LQKENI. This CDR3 is 13 amino acids long. V gave up 2 bases and J gave up 11 bases, with 10 bases separating them. This CDR3 is CASSPGVRAPLHF. CDR3 nucleotide sequence: TGTGCCAGCTCACCAGGGGTACGGGCACCCCTCCACTTT.

The chain combines TRBV10-3 with TRBJ2-7, with 8 bases aligning to TRBD2. J was trimmed by 2 bases and V by 10 bases; bases with no gene match: 7. Germline V gene data show CDR1 as ENHRY and CDR2 as SYGVKD. The CDR3 has 13 amino acids. This CDR3 is CATYTSGTYEQYF. The CDR3, as DNA: TGTGCCACATACACTAGCGGTACCTACGAGCAGTACTTC.

The chain recombines TRBV19 with TRBJ2-5, with 9 bases that match TRBD1. Germline CDR1 LNHDA, CDR2 SQIVND (reference sequence). The CDR3 contains 13 residues. The J segment lost 4 bases and the V segment lost 5 bases, leaving 2 bases of the junction unmatched. The CDR3 region is CASSLGQGETQYF. CDR3 coding DNA: TGTGCCAGTAGTTTGGGACAGGGAGAGACCCAGTACTTC.

The rearrangement links TRBV5-1 to TRBJ2-7, with D perhaps assigned TRBD1 or TRBD2 (5 bases each). Trimming cost V 3 bases and J 10 bases, with 11 bases left between them. CDR1 and CDR2 from the germline V gene are SGHRS and YFSETQ. The CDR3 has 11 residues. The CDR3 DNA reads as TGCGCCAGCAGCTCAGGGACGTTACAGTACTTC. Translation: CASSSGTLQYF.

This chain joins TRBV6-5 and TRBJ1-3, with D unresolved. CDR1 and CDR2 from the germline V gene are MNHEY and SVGAGI. The CDR3 covers 16 residues. The ends were cut back, 1 base at V and 3 bases at J, with 13 bases in the middle. The CDR3 loop reads CASSYWRGISGNTIYF. CDR3 in DNA: TGTGCCAGCAGTTACTGGAGAGGGATTAGTGGAAACACCATATATTTT.

The rearrangement joins TRBV11-3 to TRBJ2-5; D is uncertain. The V gene lost 1 base and the J gene lost 5 bases, with 8 bases spanning the gap. Germline values: CDR1 SGHNT, CDR2 YENEEA. This CDR3 is built from 13 residues. The CDR3 nucleotides read TGTGCCAGCAGCTTAGTCCTGGCCGAGACCCAGTACTTC. Protein sequence: CASSLVLAETQYF.

The J gene is TRBJ2-2, the V gene TRBV30; 9 positions match TRBD2. Germline CDR1 GTSNPN, CDR2 SVGIG (reference sequence). The V segment lost 1 base and the J segment 3 bases; nucleotides outside the gene matches: 6. The CDR3 has 16 amino acids. CDR3 nucleotide sequence: TGTGCCTGGAGTGCCCTCCTAGCGGGGTACACCGGGGAGCTGTTTTTT. It codes for CAWSALLAGYTGELFF.

Concerning this clone: The junction and the germline gene differ at one end; a read error may be behind it. Here the CDR3 reads CASSEVGLESF. Written as DNA, the CDR3 is TGTGCCAGCAGTGAAGTAGGGCTCGAGTCCTTC. V is TRBV6-1 and J is TRBJ1-2; D ambiguous. CDR1 and CDR2 (germline): MNHNS, SASEGT. This CDR3 region has 11 residues.

This chain joins TRBV5-5 and TRBJ1-1, with 7 nucleotides matching TRBD1. CDR1 SGHKS and CDR2 YYEKEE come from the germline V gene (reference sequence). V gave up 2 bases and J gave up 4 bases; unmatched junction bases: 8. This CDR3 has 15 amino acids. The CDR3 nucleotides are TGTGCCAGCAGCTTCCTTCAGGGGGTTGGCACTGAAGCTTTCTTT. As protein: CASSFLQGVGTEAFF.

This chain links TRBV28 with TRBJ2-3, with D perhaps given as TRBD1 or TRBD2 (5 bases each). Germline CDR1 and CDR2: MDHEN and SYDVKM. This CDR3 region has 13 residues. The V end lost 7 bases, the J end lost 5 bases, and 13 bases lay between the germline ends. Here the CDR3 DNA reads TGTGCCAGCATCCCCGGGGCTCTAGATACGCAGTATTTT. It is translated as CASIPGALDTQYF. The full variable domain, completed using reference TRBV28 and TRBJ2-3, is DVKVTQSSRYLVKRTGEKVFLECVQDMDHENMFWYRQDPGLGLRLIYFSYDVKMKEKGDIPEGYSVSREKKERFSLILESASTNQTSMYLCASIPGALDTQYFGPGTRLTVL.

The chain links TRBV25-1 to TRBJ2-1; no firm D call. Germline V CDR1 and CDR2: MGHDK, SYGVNS. This CDR3 is 15 amino acids long. The V and J ends lost 5 bases and 1 base respectively, with 12 bases between them. This chain's CDR3 is CASSPLYQSYNEQFF. The CDR3 bases are TGTGCCAGCAGTCCCCTTTACCAGTCCTACAATGAGCAGTTCTTC.